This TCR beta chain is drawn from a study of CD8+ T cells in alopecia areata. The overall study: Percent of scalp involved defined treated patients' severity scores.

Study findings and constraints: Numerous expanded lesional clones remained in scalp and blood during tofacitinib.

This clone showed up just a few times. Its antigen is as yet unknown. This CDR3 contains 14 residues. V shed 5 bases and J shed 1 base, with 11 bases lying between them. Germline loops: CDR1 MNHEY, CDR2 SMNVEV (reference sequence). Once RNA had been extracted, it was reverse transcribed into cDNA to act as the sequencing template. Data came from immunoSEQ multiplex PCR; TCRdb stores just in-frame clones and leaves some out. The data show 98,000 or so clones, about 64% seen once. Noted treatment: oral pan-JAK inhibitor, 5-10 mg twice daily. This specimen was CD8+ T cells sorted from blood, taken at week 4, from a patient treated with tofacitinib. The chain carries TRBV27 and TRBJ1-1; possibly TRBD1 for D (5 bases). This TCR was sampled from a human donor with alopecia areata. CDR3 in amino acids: CASSVGTANTEAFF. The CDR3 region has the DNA TGTGCCAGCAGTGTGGGGACGGCGAACACTGAAGCTTTCTTT.